These T cell receptor beta chains were read from a single sample in a study of T cell repertoires in cytomegalovirus infection. TCRdb fed the reads into MiXCR, producing one record per CDR3 protein. The profile shows 900,000 to 950,000 distinct CDR3 sequences, less than 35% of them singletons. Their antigen targets remain unknown. Here the sequenced sample was cultured CD8+ T cells from PBMCs, taken from culture after CMV antigen stimulation. The receptor set was obtained from a human donor in good health (CMV status not recorded). Some clones in this sample may be carry-over from other donors' samples. The CDR3 runs from the conserved cysteine through the conserved F or W. D genes are given only for firm matches. Expanded clones are given a class, and other clones once, few, many or no size at all.

CDR3nt | CDR3aa | len | abundance | j_gene | d_gene | v_gene
TGTGCCAGTAGTATTTTAGGAGACACTGAAGCTTTCTTT | CASSILGDTEAFF | 13 | few | TRBJ1-1 | - | TRBV19
TGTGCCAGCAGCCCTGACAGCACTGAAGCTTTCTTT | CASSPDSTEAFF | 12 | many | TRBJ1-1 | - | TRBV7-2
TGTGCCAGCAGCTTAGACCCAGGACAGGGACGAGGCTACACCTTC | CASSLDPGQGRGYTF | 15 | many | TRBJ1-2 | TRBD1 | TRBV7-2
TGTGCCAGCAGCCCATCCGTGGCTAGCGGGGCGACGTACAATGAGCAGTTCTTC | CASSPSVASGATYNEQFF | 18 | many | TRBJ2-1 | TRBD2 | TRBV7-6
TGTGCCAGCAGCTCCCGGGACAGGGGGCAGCAGACCCAGTACTTC | CASSSRDRGQQTQYF | 15 | - | TRBJ2-5 | TRBD1 | TRBV7-9
TGTGCCAGCAGACAATCAGGTCACACTGAAGCTTTCTTT | CASRQSGHTEAFF | 13 | - | TRBJ1-1 | - | TRBV9
TGTGCCAGCAGCCCCCGGGGCGGGGGGCTAATAGAGACCCAGTACTTC | CASSPRGGGLIETQYF | 16 | - | TRBJ2-5 | TRBD2 | TRBV7-2
TGTGCCAGCAGTGACTCGGCAGGACGGGGCTACACCTTC | CASSDSAGRGYTF | 13 | - | TRBJ1-2 | - | TRBV6-4
TGTGCCAGCAGCCAAGTCGGCGCGGGGCTGAGGGAGACCCAGTACTTC | CASSQVGAGLRETQYF | 16 | - | TRBJ2-5 | - | TRBV3-1
TGCAGTGCTAGAGATTGGCTACTAGTACGAGAGGAAGATACGCAGTATTTT | CSARDWLLVREEDTQYF | 17 | - | TRBJ2-3 | - | TRBV20-1
TGTGCCAGCAGCCCCTGGGGTTACAGTGCGAACACTGAAGCTTTCTTT | CASSPWGYSANTEAFF | 16 | - | TRBJ1-1 | - | TRBV3-1
TGTGCCAGCAGTTTTTCTCGGGTGTCCATCCAGGGCGTGAACACTGAAGCTTTCTTT | CASSFSRVSIQGVNTEAFF | 19 | - | TRBJ1-1 | - | TRBV6-5
TGTGCCACCAGCACTGGACTAGCGGAGACCCAGTACTTC | CATSTGLAETQYF | 13 | - | TRBJ2-5 | TRBD2 | TRBV15
TGTGCCAGCAGCGAGGGGGGGGGGCCTGGAAACACCATATATTTT | CASSEGGGPGNTIYF | 15 | - | TRBJ1-3 | - | TRBV9
TGTGCCAGCAGACCCCTAGCGGGGGTGTCCTACAATGAGCAGTTCTTC | CASRPLAGVSYNEQFF | 16 | - | TRBJ2-1 | TRBD2 | TRBV6-1
TGCGCCAGCAGTGAGCCGGGACAGGGGATAGGGGAGACCCAGTACTTC | CASSEPGQGIGETQYF | 16 | few | TRBJ2-5 | TRBD1 | TRBV10-2